The 23 T cell receptor beta chains below come from one sample, sequenced in a study of blood T cell repertoires in COVID-19. Sequenced by immunoSEQ multiplex PCR; TCRdb stores in-frame clones only, minus some. Counted here are around 180,000 clones, roughly 80% occurring once; the ten biggest clones make up over 5%. The sample comprised peripheral blood. The receptors stem from a woman aged 25 to 39 with acute or convalescent COVID-19.

The chain recombines TRBV19 with TRBJ2-5; 7 bases fit TRBD1. This CDR3 has 15 residues. Germline CDR1 LNHDA, CDR2 SQIVND (reference sequence). Trimming cost V 7 bases and J 0 bases; bases outside gene matches: 8. The CDR3 spells CASTPSGTDQETQYF. The CDR3 DNA sequence: TGTGCCAGTACCCCCTCCGGGACAGACCAAGAGACCCAGTACTTC.

The CDR3 sequence: CASSGPDRGSYEQYF. As DNA, the CDR3 is TGTGCCAGCAGTGGGCCCGACAGGGGCTCCTACGAGCAGTACTTC. The gene calls are TRBV28 and TRBJ2-7, with 8 bases aligning to TRBD1. The CDR3 contains 15 residues. Trimming removed 5 bases from V and 0 bases from J; junction bases left unmatched: 6. The germline gives CDR1 MDHEN, CDR2 SYDVKM.

This clone was detected only once. This chain connects TRBV30 to TRBJ1-1, with TRBD1 identical over 7 bases. Germline trimming cut 2 bases from V and 3 bases from J; bases unmatched to any gene: 6. The CDR3 is made up of 14 amino acids. The germline V gene encodes CDR1 GTSNPN and CDR2 SVGIG (reference sequence). CDR3 in amino acids: CAWSRQGDDTEAFF. CDR3 bases: TGTGCCTGGAGTAGGCAGGGGGACGACACTGAAGCTTTCTTT.

The V call is TRBV28, the J call TRBJ1-2, with D unclear. Looked up from germline, CDR1 is MDHEN and CDR2 is SYDVKM. The CDR3 is made up of 13 amino acids. The V gene lost 6 bases and the J gene lost 1 base, with 9 bases spanning the gap. CDR3 loop: CASRSTVNYGYTF. CDR3 DNA sequence: TGTGCCAGCAGGTCTACAGTTAACTATGGCTACACCTTC.

This sequence joins TRBV9 and TRBJ1-1, with D unclear. This CDR3 is built from 12 residues. Per germline, CDR1 SGDLS and CDR2 YYNGEE. V lost 6 bases, J lost 7 bases, and 13 bases lay in between. CDR3 DNA: TGTGCCAGCACCCCACAACCGGGTGAAGCTTTCTTT. Its protein is CASTPQPGEAFF.

This clone has at least ten counts. This chain links TRBV5-1 with TRBJ1-2; no clear D. V shed 0 bases and J shed 4 bases, with 10 bases lying between them. The V gene's germline CDR1 is SGHRS and CDR2 YFSETQ. This CDR3 is 14 amino acids long. CDR3 loop: CASSLVSTGYGYTF. The CDR3 bases are TGCGCCAGCAGCTTGGTGTCTACCGGCTATGGCTACACCTTC.

The genes are TRBV6-5 and TRBJ2-1; 10 bases fit TRBD2. Germline CDR1 is MNHEY and CDR2 is SVGAGI. This CDR3 is built from 16 residues. Trimming cost V 0 bases and J 3 bases; bases outside gene matches: 2. CDR3 nucleotides: TGTGCCAGCAGTTACTCGCTAGCGGGGGACTACAATGAGCAGTTCTTC. Translation: CASSYSLAGDYNEQFF.

The chain is built from TRBV10-2 and TRBJ2-4; the match to TRBD2 covers 10 bases. This CDR3 spans 16 amino acids. Germline V lookup: CDR1 WSHSY, CDR2 SAAADI. V dropped 3 bases and J dropped 4; count of bases not matched to a gene: 6. CDR3 region: CASSDPAGGHKNIQYF. The CDR3 DNA reads as TGCGCCAGCAGTGACCCAGCGGGAGGGCATAAAAACATTCAGTACTTC.

DNA for the CDR3: TGCAGCGTTGTTCCAGGGGGCTATGGCTACACCTTC. As protein: CSVVPGGYGYTF. The chain is built from TRBV29-1 and TRBJ1-2, with 7 bases matching TRBD1. The junction had 3 bases not matched to a gene; V was cut back by 4 bases and J by 4 bases. The CDR3 sequence is 12 residues long. Germline CDR1 SQVTM, CDR2 ANQGSEA.

This chain joins TRBV10-3 and TRBJ2-7; 11 bases are shared with TRBD1. This CDR3 spans 14 amino acids. V was clipped by 4 bases and J by 4 bases; unmatched bases: 3. Germline V gene sequence: CDR1 ENHRY, CDR2 SYGVKD. The CDR3 here is CAISAGTGGYEQYF. CDR3 nucleotide sequence: TGTGCCATCAGTGCGGGGACAGGGGGGTACGAGCAGTACTTC.

This clone appeared a few times. The chain employs TRBV12-3 or TRBV12-4 and TRBJ1-1, with D perhaps TRBD1 (5 bases). The V end was cut by 6 bases, the J end by 4 bases, with 9 bases between. This CDR3 region has 12 residues. CDR3 in amino acids: CASRRGSTEAFF. The CDR3 DNA reads TGTGCCAGCAGACGGGGGTCCACTGAAGCTTTCTTT.

The gene calls are TRBV19 and TRBJ2-1, with TRBD2 matching over 7 bases. The CDR3 spans 19 residues. The junction had 22 bases not matched to a gene; V was cut back by 3 bases and J by 8 bases. Germline-derived CDR1 and CDR2 are LNHDA and SQIVND (reference sequence). The CDR3 region is CASSIGGAGSSSFGDEQFF. The CDR3 DNA follows: TGTGCCAGTAGTATCGGAGGAGCGGGAAGCTCCTCTTTTGGTGATGAGCAGTTCTTC.

J is TRBJ2-3 and V is TRBV6-5; possibly TRBD2 for D (5 bases). V was pared by 0 bases and J by 4 bases, with 8 bases between. CDR1 and CDR2 (germline): MNHEY, SVGAGI. CDR3 length: 14 amino acids. CDR3 region: CASSYSLAPDTQYF. CDR3 bases: TGTGCCAGCAGTTACTCCCTAGCCCCAGATACGCAGTATTTT.

The chain combines TRBV30 with TRBJ2-7, with 12 bases aligning to TRBD2. The CDR3 sequence is 14 residues long. The germline CDR1 and CDR2 sequences are GTSNPN and SVGIG (reference sequence). V trimming: 7 bases; J trimming: 5 bases; junction bases outside the gene matches: 9. As DNA, the CDR3 is TGTGCCTCCCGGACTAGCGGGGACCCCCACGAGCAGTACTTC. Amino acid sequence: CASRTSGDPHEQYF. Based on the CDR3 plus reference TRBV30 and TRBJ2-7, the full variable domain is SQTIHQWPATLVQPVGSPLSLECTVEGTSNPNLYWYRQAAGRGLQLLFYSVGIGQISSEVPQNLSASRPQDRQFILSSKKLLLSDSGFYLCASRTSGDPHEQYFGPGTRLTVT.

The chain recombines TRBV28 with TRBJ2-2; 9 positions match TRBD1. Germline V lookup: CDR1 MDHEN, CDR2 SYDVKM. The CDR3 consists of 17 residues. Germline trimming cut 5 bases from V and 4 bases from J; bases unmatched to any gene: 11. The CDR3 protein is CASSPVQGARGTGELFF. As DNA, the CDR3 is TGTGCCAGCAGTCCCGTACAGGGGGCGCGGGGCACCGGGGAGCTGTTTTTT.

This clone has a single count. This sequence joins TRBV24-1 and TRBJ1-5; possible D gene TRBD1, 5 bases. CDR1 KGHDR and CDR2 SFDVKD come from the germline V gene. The CDR3 is 14 amino acids. Trimming took off 3 bases at V and 3 bases at J, with 8 bases between the two ends. The CDR3 here is CATSDGGNNQPQHF. The CDR3 nucleotides are TGTGCCACCAGTGATGGGGGGAACAATCAGCCCCAGCATTTT.

The chain uses TRBV6-2 or TRBV6-3 and TRBJ1-1; the D is unclear. The CDR3 spans 14 residues. Germline CDR1 and CDR2: MNHEY and SVGEGT. Trimming took off 6 bases at V and 1 base at J, with 12 bases between the two ends. CDR3 residues: CASSRDEENTEAFF. CDR3 DNA sequence: TGTGCCAGCAGCCGCGACGAGGAGAACACTGAAGCTTTCTTT.

The chain uses TRBV7-2 and TRBJ2-1, with 11 positions matching TRBD2. V gave up 5 bases and J gave up 3 bases; unmatched junction bases: 3. The CDR3 is 15 residues long. Per the germline V gene, CDR1 is SGHTA and CDR2 is FQGNSA. CDR3 bases: TGTGCCAGCAGCCCGACTAGCGGGAACTACAATGAGCAGTTCTTC. The encoded protein is CASSPTSGNYNEQFF.

The rearrangement joins TRBV5-1 to TRBJ1-1; possibly TRBD1 for D (6 bases). The CDR3 has 15 amino acids. The V end was cut by 7 bases, the J end by 10 bases, with 26 bases between. Germline CDR1 SGHRS, CDR2 YFSETQ. The CDR3 sequence: CASARDTGTTSRAFF. The CDR3 DNA is TGCGCCAGCGCCAGGGACACCGGGACTACTTCAAGAGCTTTCTTT.

The chain combines TRBV28 with TRBJ1-2; D is possibly TRBD1 (5 bases). The V gene's germline CDR1 is MDHEN and CDR2 SYDVKM. The CDR3 spans 13 residues. The V end was cut by 1 base, the J end by 4 bases, with 7 bases between. CDR3 coding DNA: TGTGCCAGCAGTTTATCTGACAGCTATGGCTACACCTTC. Translating it yields CASSLSDSYGYTF.

The rearrangement links TRBV5-1 to TRBJ1-1; D is perhaps TRBD1 (6 bases). Trimming removed 7 bases from V and 6 bases from J, with 22 bases in between. Germline V gene data show CDR1 as SGHRS and CDR2 as YFSETQ. This CDR3 is 15 amino acids long. The DNA for the CDR3 is TGCGCCAGCTCCCTCCGGGGGGGGCCTGGCGCTGAAGCTTTCTTT. Translating gives CASSLRGGPGAEAFF. Filled out from reference TRBV5-1 and TRBJ1-1, the complete variable domain reads KAGVTQTPRYLIKTRGQQVTLSCSPISGHRSVSWYQQTPGQGLQFLFEYFSETQRNKGNFPGRFSGRQFSNSRSEMNVSTLELGDSALYLCASSLRGGPGAEAFFGQGTRLTVV.

The chain recombines TRBV3-1 (or the pseudogene TRBV3-2) with TRBJ1-2, with D perhaps TRBD1 (5 bases). The CDR3 runs to 13 residues. In germline, CDR1 is LGHDT, CDR2 YNNKEL (reference sequence). V gave up 1 base and J gave up 7 bases, with 10 bases separating them. CDR3 sequence (DNA): TGTGCCAGCAGCCAAGTCGGCGGGGGTGGCTACACCTTC. Residues: CASSQVGGGGYTF.

V gene TRBV11-3 combines with J gene TRBJ2-1, with 8 bases lining up with TRBD2. V shed 3 bases and J 4 bases; nucleotides not matched to a gene: 8. CDR3 length equals 16 residues. Germline V gene lookup returns CDR1 SGHNT and CDR2 YENEEA. This CDR3 is CASSLGTSPIYNEQFF. CDR3 DNA: TGTGCCAGCAGCTTGGGGACTAGTCCGATTTACAATGAGCAGTTCTTC. The full variable domain, in which reference TRBV11-3 and TRBJ2-1 provide the parts outside the CDR3, is EAGVVQSPRYKIIEKKQPVAFWCNPISGHNTLYWYLQNLGQGPELLIRYENEEAVDDSQLPKDRFSAERLKGVDSTLKIQPAELGDSAVYLCASSLGTSPIYNEQFFGPGTRLTVL.